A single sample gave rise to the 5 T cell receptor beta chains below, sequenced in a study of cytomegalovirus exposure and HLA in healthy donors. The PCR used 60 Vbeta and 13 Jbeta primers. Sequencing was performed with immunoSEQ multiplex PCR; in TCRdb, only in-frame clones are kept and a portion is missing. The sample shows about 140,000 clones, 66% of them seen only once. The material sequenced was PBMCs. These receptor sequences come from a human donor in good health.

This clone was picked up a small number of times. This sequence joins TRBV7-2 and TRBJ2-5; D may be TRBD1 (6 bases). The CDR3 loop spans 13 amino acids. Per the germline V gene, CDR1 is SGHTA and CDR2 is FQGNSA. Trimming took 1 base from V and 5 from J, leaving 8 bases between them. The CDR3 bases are TGTGCCAGCAGCTTAGGCAGGGGCGAGACCCAGTACTTC. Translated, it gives CASSLGRGETQYF.

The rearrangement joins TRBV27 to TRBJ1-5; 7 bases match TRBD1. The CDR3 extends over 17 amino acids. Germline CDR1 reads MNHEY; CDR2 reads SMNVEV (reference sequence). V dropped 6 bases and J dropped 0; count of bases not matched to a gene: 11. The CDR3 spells CASSLGGGPYSNQPQHF. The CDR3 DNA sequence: TGTGCCAGCAGCCTCGGAGGGGGCCCCTATAGCAATCAGCCCCAGCATTTT.

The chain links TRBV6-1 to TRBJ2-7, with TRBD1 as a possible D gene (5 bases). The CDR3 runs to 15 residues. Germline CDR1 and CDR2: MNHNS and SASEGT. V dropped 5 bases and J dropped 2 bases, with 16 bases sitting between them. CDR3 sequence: CASSPMVTATYEQYF. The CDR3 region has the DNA TGTGCCAGCAGTCCCATGGTGACAGCCACCTACGAGCAGTACTTC.

The CDR3 region has the DNA TGTGCCAGCAGCCAAGGGACAGGGGTCGACGAGCAGTACTTC. It specifies CASSQGTGVDEQYF. This chain uses TRBV14 with TRBJ2-7; 9 nucleotides line up with TRBD1. CDR1 is SGHDN and CDR2 is FVKESK in the germline V gene. The CDR3 has 14 residues. The V gene end was trimmed by 1 base and the J gene end by 5 bases; junction bases not matched to a gene: 3. The full variable domain, completed using reference TRBV14 and TRBJ2-7, is EAGVTQFPSHSVIEKGQTVTLRCDPISGHDNLYWYRRVMGKEIKFLLHFVKESKQDESGMPNNRFLAERTGGTYSTLKVQPAELEDSGVYFCASSQGTGVDEQYFGPGTRLTVT.

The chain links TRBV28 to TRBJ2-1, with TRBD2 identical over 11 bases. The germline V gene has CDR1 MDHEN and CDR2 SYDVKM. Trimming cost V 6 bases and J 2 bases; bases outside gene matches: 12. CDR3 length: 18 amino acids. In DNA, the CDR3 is TGTGCCAGCAGAACCGGGACTAGCGGAATCCACGCCTACAATGAGCAGTTCTTC. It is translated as CASRTGTSGIHAYNEQFF.